The clone carrying this TCR beta chain is a singleton in its sample. This entry comes from a study of CD8 T cells in Susac syndrome. Germline CDR1 is DFQATT and CDR2 is SNEGSKA (reference sequence). The CDR3 is 14 residues long. Losses at the gene ends were 5 bases for V and 5 bases for J; bases not matched to a gene: 4. The RNA input was about 0.45 to 1 ug, and it was reverse transcribed with random hexamers. TCRdb fed the immunoSEQ multiplex PCR reads into MiXCR, producing one record per CDR3 protein. Counted here are 130,000 or so distinct CDR3 sequences, approximately 96% occurring once; the ten biggest clones make up about 0.14%.

The gene calls are TRBV20-1 and TRBJ2-5; 14 bases are shared with TRBD2. The clonotype was recovered from a human donor with Susac syndrome. Input material: CD4+ T cells from PBMCs. The CDR3 is CSAEGTSGSETQYF. The CDR3 DNA is TGCAGTGCTGAAGGGACTAGCGGGAGTGAGACCCAGTACTTC.